Listed below are T cell receptor beta chains from one sample, sequenced in a study of technical replicates of blood from several donors. Repertoires were generated with immunoSEQ multiplex PCR, while TCRdb's copy carries only in-frame clones and drops some. The sample includes almost 65,000 clones, around 86% of them seen just once. Sequencing was carried out using PBMCs. The receptor set was obtained from a human donor in good health. Some clones in this sample may be carry-over from other donors' samples. CDR3s include the opening cysteine and the closing phenylalanine or tryptophan. D genes are given only for firm matches. Not every row has a clone size; where given, it reads once, few, many or a size class.

v_call	d_call	clone_size	j_call	cdr3_nt	cdr3_aa
TRBV28	-	-	TRBJ1-6	TGTGCCAGCAGCCCCAGGGACATGAGCTCCTATAATTCACCCCTCCACTTT	CASSPRDMSSYNSPLHF
TRBV6-5	-	-	TRBJ2-7	TGTGCCAGCAGTTACCGGGGAAACTACGAGCAGTACTTC	CASSYRGNYEQYF
TRBV4-1	TRBD2	-	TRBJ2-1	TGCGCCAGCAGCCTGACTAGCGGGAGAGACAATGAGCAGTTCTTC	CASSLTSGRDNEQFF
TRBV4-2	TRBD2	-	TRBJ2-1	TGTGCCAGCAGCCAAGCTAGCGGGGGGTTTAATGAGCAGTTCTTC	CASSQASGGFNEQFF
TRBV29-1	TRBD1	-	TRBJ1-2	TGCAGCGTCGGGACAGAAAGCTACACCTTC	CSVGTESYTF
TRBV7-2	-	-	TRBJ2-1	TGTGCCAGCAGCTTAGGGGGAGTCTCCTACAATGAGCAGTTCTTC	CASSLGGVSYNEQFF
TRBV13	-	-	TRBJ1-3	TGTGCCAGCAGCCCCCGGACTCAGGCTGGAAACACCATATATTTT	CASSPRTQAGNTIYF
TRBV4-3	-	-	TRBJ2-3	TGCGCCAGCAGCCAAGAAACTCGGTTAGATACGCAGTATTTT	CASSQETRLDTQYF
TRBV28	TRBD2	-	TRBJ2-7	TGTGCCAGCAGCTACCAGGTGGGTAGCACTAGCGGGACCTACGAGCAGTACTTC	CASSYQVGSTSGTYEQYF
TRBV7-9	-	few	TRBJ1-1	TGTGCCAGCAGCCCGACCCGGGATGGCACTGAAGCTTTCTTT	CASSPTRDGTEAFF
TRBV19	-	once	TRBJ1-1	TGTGCCAGTAGTATTGGGGGCAGAATCATGAACACTGAAGCTTTCTTT	CASSIGGRIMNTEAFF
TRBV19	TRBD2	-	TRBJ2-1	TGTGCCAGTAGTACGATAGCGGGAGTCGGGGATGAGCAGTTCTTC	CASSTIAGVGDEQFF
TRBV6-6	TRBD2	-	TRBJ2-7	TGTGCCAGCAACGTAGGGCCGCGGGGGGGCTCCTACGAGCAGTACTTC	CASNVGPRGGSYEQYF
TRBV6-1	-	-	TRBJ2-3	TGTGCCAGCAGTGAATCGGAAGCAGGGACGCAGTATTTT	CASSESEAGTQYF
TRBV30	TRBD1	once	TRBJ1-4	TGTGCCTGGAGTTCACCGGGACAGGGAGGCGAAAAACTGTTTTTT	CAWSSPGQGGEKLFF
TRBV5-1	-	once	TRBJ1-2	TGCGCCAGCAGCTTGGGAGCGACAGGATCGAACTATGGCTACACCTTC	CASSLGATGSNYGYTF
TRBV4-3	-	-	TRBJ2-7	TGCGCCAGCAGCCAACGGAGATTCTACGAGCAGTACTTC	CASSQRRFYEQYF
TRBV5-5	-	-	TRBJ2-7	TGTGCCAGCAGCTTGGGAGAGTATCCCTACGAGCAGTACTTC	CASSLGEYPYEQYF
TRBV7-8	-	-	TRBJ2-1	TGTGCCAGCAGCCCCGTTCTCCTGGCGGGATTCTACAATGAGCAGTTCTTC	CASSPVLLAGFYNEQFF
TRBV28	-	once	TRBJ2-7	TGTGCCAGCATCTCCCAGGGTAAGGTGAGGGAGCAGTACTTC	CASISQGKVREQYF
TRBV2	TRBD2	-	TRBJ2-7	TGTGCCAGCAGATTAGCGGGAGGGTCCTACGAGCAGTACTTC	CASRLAGGSYEQYF
TRBV14	-	-	TRBJ2-7	TGTGCCAGCAGCCAAGAGGGCAGGACTGGCGAGCAGTACTTC	CASSQEGRTGEQYF
TRBV5-1	-	few	TRBJ1-1	TGCGCCAGCAGGCCAGGTGGGGGGACGAACACTGAAGCTTTCTTT	CASRPGGGTNTEAFF
TRBV5-1	-	few	TRBJ2-1	TGCGCCAGCAGCGTCGAAGACTTTAGGGGAAACAATGAGCAGTTCTTC	CASSVEDFRGNNEQFF
TRBV23-1	-	-	TRBJ1-2	TGCGCCAGCAGTCATCAATGGGCAGGGATTGGGGGCTACACCTTC	CASSHQWAGIGGYTF
TRBV2	TRBD1	-	TRBJ1-1	TGTGCCACGTCAGGACAGGGGAGGACTGAAGCTTTCTTT	CATSGQGRTEAFF
TRBV2	-	-	TRBJ2-1	TGTGCCAGCAGTGAGGTCGGGAGATTTAGCAATGAGCAGTTCTTC	CASSEVGRFSNEQFF
TRBV7-3	TRBD2	-	TRBJ2-4	TGTGCCAGCAGCGCCGGACTAGCGGGAGCAAAAAACATTCAGTACTTC	CASSAGLAGAKNIQYF
TRBV9	-	-	TRBJ2-3	TGTGCCAGCAGCGTTAGCGGAGATCCCGCAGATACGCAGTATTTT	CASSVSGDPADTQYF
TRBV6-1	-	-	TRBJ1-2	TGTGCCAGCAGTGAAGGAATAGTAATAGAGGGCCGCCGCGGCTACACCTTC	CASSEGIVIEGRRGYTF
TRBV9	TRBD1	-	TRBJ2-5	TGTGCCAGCAGCGCCGGGACAGGGGGCCAAGAGACCCAGTACTTC	CASSAGTGGQETQYF
TRBV7-2	TRBD2	-	TRBJ2-2	TGTGCCATCCGTGGCCAGCGGGGGGTTACCGGGGAGCTGTTTTTT	CAIRGQRGVTGELFF
TRBV4-2	TRBD2	few	TRBJ2-2	TGTGCCAGCAAGCGGGAGATGTTCACCGGGGAGCTGTTTTTT	CASKREMFTGELFF
TRBV15	-	-	TRBJ1-5	TGTGCCACCAGCAGAGATCGGTTTGGGGGGAATCAGCCCCAGCATTTT	CATSRDRFGGNQPQHF
TRBV28	TRBD2	once	TRBJ2-5	TGTGCCAGCAGTTCCCCGGTCCCCCTAAAGACTAGCAGTCAAGAGACCCAGTACTTC	CASSSPVPLKTSSQETQYF
TRBV6-1	-	-	TRBJ1-3	TGTGCCAGCAGTGTGAAAGGAGAGTCTGGAAACACCATATATTTT	CASSVKGESGNTIYF
TRBV4-3	-	-	TRBJ2-7	TGCGCCAGCAGCCAAGCCGTAGCGTTGGCCTACGAGCAGTACTTC	CASSQAVALAYEQYF
TRBV6-1	-	-	TRBJ2-5	TGTGCCAGCGGAGCTGGGGGGTTCCAAGAGACCCAGTACTTC	CASGAGGFQETQYF
TRBV9	-	-	TRBJ2-7	TGTGCCAGCAGCGTAGGGGGTCTCCTAGCCGAGCAGTACTTC	CASSVGGLLAEQYF
TRBV6-5	-	-	TRBJ2-5	TGTGCCAGCAGTCTTGGAGTACGGGAGACCCAGTACTTC	CASSLGVRETQYF
TRBV11-2	-	-	TRBJ2-2	TGTGCCAGCAGCTTAGTCAGGGAGCTGTTTTTT	CASSLVRELFF
TRBV10-3	-	-	TRBJ2-2	TGTGCCATCACCAACACAGGTCCTACCAACACCGGGGAGCTGTTTTTT	CAITNTGPTNTGELFF